The 14 T cell receptor beta chains given below trace back to one sample, sequenced in a study of neurological immune-mediated disorders. TCRdb redid the calling of the 5' RACE reads with MiXCR, one entry per CDR3 protein. Altogether over 35,000 distinct CDR3 sequences are present, around 4.3% being singletons, with the ten largest covering about 6%. Sequenced input: PBMCs. These TCRs come from a woman in her fifties or sixties with multiple sclerosis.

Many counts were recorded for this clonotype. The chain joins TRBV20-1 to TRBJ2-1; D is ambiguous. V lost 1 base, J lost 3 bases, and 7 bases lay in between. The CDR3 spans 13 residues. Germline values: CDR1 DFQATT, CDR2 SNEGSKA (reference sequence). CDR3 DNA: TGCAGTGCTAGAGTTCCAAGCTACAATGAGCAGTTCTTC. This translates into CSARVPSYNEQFF.

Ten or more counts support this clonotype. The chain couples TRBV7-2 to TRBJ2-3; unclear D gene. V was clipped by 5 bases and J by 13 bases, with 4 bases between them. From germline, CDR1 is SGHTA and CDR2 FQGNSA. There are 8 residues in the CDR3. CDR3 DNA: TGTGCCAGCAGCCCTGAGTATTTT. It yields the protein CASSPEYF.

This clonotype was seen at least ten times. The rearrangement uses TRBV20-1 and TRBJ2-1; D perhaps matches TRBD2 (7 bases). CDR3 length equals 15 residues. V was shortened by 2 bases and J by 4 bases, with 15 bases between the two germline ends. Per the germline V gene, CDR1 is DFQATT and CDR2 is SNEGSKA (reference sequence). This CDR3 reads CSARPTGGVYNEQFF. The CDR3 bases are TGCAGTGCTAGACCGACGGGGGGCGTATACAATGAGCAGTTCTTC.

The rearrangement links TRBV7-2 to TRBJ2-3; no reliable D call. The CDR3 covers 15 residues. Germline loops: CDR1 SGHTA, CDR2 FQGNSA. V dropped 1 base and J dropped 2 bases, with 10 bases sitting between them. The CDR3: CASSLGFPTTDTQYF. DNA for the CDR3: TGTGCCAGCAGCTTAGGCTTTCCAACCACAGATACGCAGTATTTT.

This clonotype was recorded many times. The chain couples TRBV7-9 to TRBJ2-1; D gene ambiguous. The CDR3 has 15 residues. Trimming cost V 2 bases and J 5 bases, with 13 bases left between them. Germline V CDR1 and CDR2: SEHNR, FQNEAQ (reference sequence). Here the CDR3 reads CASSLSRAPHNEQFF. CDR3 DNA: TGTGCCAGCAGCTTAAGTAGGGCCCCCCACAATGAGCAGTTCTTC.

In this sample, this clonotype turned up once. The V and J genes are TRBV7-6 and TRBJ2-5; 7 bases line up with TRBD2. Germline CDR1 and CDR2: SGHVS and FNYEAQ. This CDR3 has 15 residues. J was trimmed by 1 base and V by 1 base; bases with no gene match: 3. CDR3 nucleotides: TGTGCCAGCAGCTTAGGGACTAGAGGCCAAGAGACCCAGTACTTC. It encodes CASSLGTRGQETQYF.

This clonotype has at least ten counts. The chain couples TRBV9 to TRBJ2-2; no definite D call. Germline CDR1 SGDLS, CDR2 YYNGEE. Trimming stripped 4 bases from V and 2 bases from J, with 9 bases between. CDR3 length: 14 residues. The CDR3 sequence: CASSPRINTGELFF. DNA for the CDR3: TGTGCCAGCAGCCCCCGGATCAACACCGGGGAGCTGTTTTTT.

This clonotype has only a few counts. This sequence joins TRBV5-1 and TRBJ2-3; tentatively, D is TRBD2 (6 bases). Germline CDR1 is SGHRS and CDR2 is YFSETQ. V was clipped by 2 bases and J by 4 bases, with 8 bases between them. CDR3 length equals 13 residues. The CDR3 region has the DNA TGCGCCAGCAGCTTCGGGGGTTCAGATACGCAGTATTTT. Its translation: CASSFGGSDTQYF.

The sample holds many counts of this clonotype. The chain has TRBV6-6 and TRBJ2-5; 7 bases align to TRBD1. Germline CDR1 is MNHNY and CDR2 is SVGAGI (reference sequence). CDR3 size: 14 residues. V shed 2 bases, J shed 2 bases, and the junction held 2 bases outside the gene matches. The CDR3 DNA reads as TGTGCCAGCAGTTACCCGACAGGGCAAGAGACCCAGTACTTC. Its protein is CASSYPTGQETQYF.

This clonotype was seen many times. The chain uses TRBV5-1 and TRBJ2-7, with D possibly TRBD2 on 5 matching bases. CDR1 is SGHRS, CDR2 YFSETQ, per germline. V lost 0 bases and J 3 bases, leaving 10 bases between the germline ends. This CDR3 has 14 amino acids. The CDR3 loop reads CASSLGAEGYEQYF. CDR3 sequence (DNA): TGCGCCAGCAGCTTGGGAGCGGAAGGCTACGAGCAGTACTTC.

This clonotype has only a few counts. The chain combines TRBV7-3 with TRBJ2-2; the D is unclear. The CDR3 is made up of 14 amino acids. Trimming stripped 4 bases from V and 1 base from J, with 7 bases between. Germline V CDR1 and CDR2: SGHTA, FQGTGA. CDR3 region: CASSSQRNTGELFF. In DNA form, the CDR3 reads TGTGCCAGCAGCTCCCAGAGGAACACCGGGGAGCTGTTTTTT.

This clonotype was recorded at least ten times. V usage is TRBV29-1 and J usage is TRBJ2-7; 10 bases map to TRBD1. This CDR3 has 12 amino acids. With V trimmed by 6 bases and J by 5 bases, 4 bases remained unmatched. The germline gives CDR1 SQVTM, CDR2 ANQGSEA. The CDR3 here is CSVPTGGNEQYF. CDR3 in DNA: TGCAGCGTCCCGACAGGGGGCAACGAGCAGTACTTC.

This clonotype has at least ten counts. J is TRBJ1-1 and V is TRBV6-1, with unresolved D. The CDR3 covers 12 residues. Trimming shortened V by 5 bases and J by 1 base, and 5 bases separated the two germline ends. Germline-derived CDR1 and CDR2 are MNHNS and SASEGT. The CDR3 region has the DNA TGTGCCAGCAGTCGGGGGAACACTGAAGCTTTCTTT. It yields the protein CASSRGNTEAFF.

V and J are TRBV24-1 and TRBJ2-1; unclear D gene. The V gene lost 1 base and the J gene lost 7 bases, with 7 bases spanning the gap. This CDR3 region has 13 residues. CDR1 KGHDR and CDR2 SFDVKD come from the germline V gene. The CDR3 DNA is TGTGCCACCAGTGATTTCTGGCTTAATGAGCAGTTCTTC. This sequence encodes CATSDFWLNEQFF.